The sequence of this T cell receptor beta chain was determined in a study of shared clonotypes between healthy human individuals. Findings and limits, study-wide: Around 5.4% of naive CD4 clonotypes were common to a handful of donors.

CD45RO-negative cells were positively selected for CCR7, leaving out terminally differentiated effector memory CD45RA+ cells. This clone was recorded once. Antigen unknown. The length of the CDR3 is 17 residues. Germline V CDR1 and CDR2: SGHDN, FVKESK. V shed 3 bases and J 4 bases; nucleotides not matched to a gene: 8. Profiling relied on immunoSEQ multiplex PCR, and the TCRdb table lists in-frame clones only, not all of them. In the table there are around 560,000 clones, 85% to 95% of which are singletons. The sample comprised naive CD8+ T cells sorted from blood. This sequence joins TRBV14 and TRBJ2-1; TRBD1 agrees at 11 bases. This clonotype was sampled from a woman in her twenties or thirties in good health. CDR3 protein: CASSQLQGQGVYNEQFF. The CDR3 DNA is TGTGCCAGCAGCCAGCTTCAGGGACAGGGGGTATACAATGAGCAGTTCTTC.